Listed below are T cell receptor beta chains from one sample, sequenced in a study of blood T cell repertoires in COVID-19. Libraries were prepared by immunoSEQ multiplex PCR; TCRdb keeps only in-frame clonotypes and omits some of them. This repertoire shows roughly 190,000 clones, over 70% found once; its top ten account for less than 7%. The specimen sequenced was peripheral blood. These receptors were taken from a man in his 60s with acute or convalescent COVID-19. The CDR3 runs from the conserved cysteine through the conserved F or W. D genes are given only for firm matches. Clone size is given for some rows only: seen once, a few or many times, or a class if the clone is expanded.

>TRBV25-1|TRBD2|few|16|TRBJ2-1
CASSEGRLAGYNEQFF
TGTGCCAGCAGTGAGGGGCGTCTAGCGGGATACAATGAGCAGTTCTTC
>TRBV12-5|TRBD1|-|15|TRBJ2-3
CASGLQGVSTDTQYF
TGTGCTAGTGGTTTACAGGGGGTCAGCACAGATACGCAGTATTTT
>TRBV5-1|TRBD2|-|15|TRBJ2-3
CASSLGLAGTDTQYF
TGCGCCAGCAGCTTGGGGCTAGCGGGCACAGATACGCAGTATTTT
>TRBV18|TRBD2|-|16|TRBJ2-2
CASSTNGLAATGELFF
TGTGCCAGCTCAACCAACGGACTAGCAGCCACCGGGGAGCTGTTTTTT
>TRBV3-1/TRBV3-2|TRBD2|-|14|TRBJ2-7
CASSLSGTSYEQYF
TGTGCCAGCAGCCTCAGCGGGACTTCCTACGAGCAGTACTTC
>TRBV18|TRBD1|-|15|TRBJ2-3
CASSLGQMITDTQYF
TGTGCCAGCTCATTGGGACAGATGATCACAGATACGCAGTATTTT
>TRBV20-1|-|-|11|TRBJ2-3
CSASLGSAQYF
TGCAGTGCTAGTCTGGGTAGCGCGCAGTATTTT
>TRBV7-3|-|-|14|TRBJ2-7
CASAVGPGSYEQYF
TGTGCCAGCGCCGTGGGCCCAGGGTCCTACGAGCAGTACTTC
>TRBV7-9|TRBD1|-|13|TRBJ2-5
CASSLTGILTQYF
TGTGCCAGCAGCCTGACAGGGATTCTGACCCAGTACTTC
>TRBV5-1|-|-|14|TRBJ1-2
CASRFAGREGGYTF
TGCGCCAGCAGATTTGCGGGCAGGGAGGGTGGCTACACCTTC
>TRBV6-5|-|few|16|TRBJ2-1
CASSYTAGLSYNEQFF
TGTGCCAGCAGTTACACAGCGGGTCTCTCCTACAATGAGCAGTTCTTC
>TRBV12-3/TRBV12-4|-|-|13|TRBJ1-5
CASSLGGHWPQHF
TGTGCCAGCAGTTTGGGTGGACACTGGCCCCAGCATTTT
>TRBV28|-|-|14|TRBJ1-2
CASTRRKGRYGYTF
TGTGCCAGCACCCGGCGTAAAGGGAGGTATGGCTACACCTTC
>TRBV18|TRBD1|-|14|TRBJ2-2
CASLGQGHTGELFF
TGTGCCAGCTTAGGACAGGGACACACCGGGGAGCTGTTTTTT
>TRBV3-1/TRBV3-2|-|-|13|TRBJ2-5
CASSRGPQETQYF
TGTGCCAGCAGCCGCGGCCCCCAAGAGACCCAGTACTTC
>TRBV5-6|TRBD1|-|14|TRBJ2-1
CASSGTGSYNEQFF
TGTGCCAGCAGCGGGACAGGGTCCTACAATGAGCAGTTCTTC
>TRBV18|-|-|14|TRBJ1-1
CASSRTGRYTEAFF
TGTGCCAGCTCACGGACGGGAAGATACACTGAAGCTTTCTTT
>TRBV5-5|TRBD2|-|18|TRBJ2-1
CASSLGGGTSGTYNEQFF
TGTGCCAGCAGCTTGGGAGGGGGGACTAGCGGCACCTACAATGAGCAGTTCTTC
>TRBV6-6|-|-|16|TRBJ2-6
CASSYPFEAGANVLTF
TGTGCCAGCAGTTACCCATTCGAGGCTGGGGCCAACGTCCTGACTTTC
>TRBV2|TRBD2|-|14|TRBJ2-4
CASNSGLAKNIQYF
TGTGCCAGCAATAGCGGGTTAGCCAAAAACATTCAGTACTTC
>TRBV11-2|-|-|15|TRBJ2-3
CASSSLLGLTDTQYF
TGTGCCAGCAGTTCACTTCTAGGCCTGACAGATACGCAGTATTTT
>TRBV4-1|TRBD2|-|16|TRBJ2-7
CASSQDEAGDRYEQYF
TGCGCCAGCAGCCAAGACGAAGCGGGAGATCGGTACGAGCAGTACTTC
>TRBV12-3/TRBV12-4|TRBD2|-|13|TRBJ2-1
CASNLAGGREQFF
TGTGCCAGCAATCTAGCGGGAGGGCGTGAGCAGTTCTTC
>TRBV10-3|-|-|14|TRBJ2-1
CAISESQGTNEQFF
TGTGCCATCAGTGAGTCGCAGGGTACGAATGAGCAGTTCTTC
>TRBV5-5|-|-|13|TRBJ1-2
CASSFQVNYGYTF
TGTGCCAGCAGCTTTCAGGTCAACTATGGCTACACCTTC
>TRBV6-8|-|-|14|TRBJ1-5
CASMFIRGIQPQHF
TGTGCCAGCATGTTCATTCGGGGGATTCAGCCCCAGCATTTT
>TRBV19|TRBD1|-|14|TRBJ2-1
CASSHRGWDNEQFF
TGTGCCAGTAGTCACAGGGGGTGGGACAATGAGCAGTTCTTC
>TRBV6-1|-|-|16|TRBJ2-5
CASSEFVWGSRETQYF
TGTGCCAGCAGTGAATTCGTATGGGGCAGCCGGGAGACCCAGTACTTC
>TRBV5-1|-|-|17|TRBJ1-1
CASSLMLKGVYQGEAFF
TGCGCCAGCAGCTTGATGTTGAAGGGGGTATACCAAGGTGAAGCTTTCTTT
>TRBV2|-|-|14|TRBJ1-4
CASSVWGGNEKLFF
TGTGCCAGCAGTGTTTGGGGAGGTAATGAAAAACTGTTTTTT
>TRBV5-4|TRBD1|-|14|TRBJ2-7
CASSPRDSPYEQYF
TGTGCCAGCAGCCCGAGGGACAGCCCCTACGAGCAGTACTTC
>TRBV14|TRBD1|-|16|TRBJ1-1
CASSHPGQGRNTEAFF
TGTGCCAGCAGCCATCCCGGACAGGGGCGGAACACTGAAGCTTTCTTT
>TRBV7-6|-|-|13|TRBJ2-3
CASSSSESDTQYF
TGTGCCAGCAGTTCCTCCGAGTCGGATACGCAGTATTTT
>TRBV20-1|-|-|11|TRBJ2-1
CSAPSSDEQFF
TGCAGTGCCCCCAGTTCCGATGAGCAGTTCTTC
>TRBV27|-|-|13|TRBJ2-7
CASARGGYYEQYF
TGTGCCAGCGCTCGCGGTGGGTACTACGAGCAGTACTTC
>TRBV2|TRBD2|-|13|TRBJ2-7
CASTGTRVDEQYF
TGTGCCAGCACCGGGACTAGAGTAGACGAGCAGTACTTC
>TRBV6-5|TRBD1|-|15|TRBJ1-1
CASSYPQGVRTEAFF
TGTGCCAGCAGTTACCCACAGGGGGTAAGGACTGAAGCTTTCTTT
>TRBV18|TRBD1|-|13|TRBJ1-2
CASSRQGDYGYTF
TGTGCCAGCTCGCGACAGGGGGACTATGGCTACACCTTC
>TRBV24-1|-|-|14|TRBJ2-5
CATEGAVFKETQYF
TGTGCCACCGAGGGTGCAGTCTTTAAAGAGACCCAGTACTTC
>TRBV4-3|TRBD2|-|16|TRBJ2-1
CASSQSPGGVVDEQFF
TGCGCCAGCAGCCAATCCCCGGGGGGGGTGGTCGATGAGCAGTTCTTC
>TRBV2|-|-|13|TRBJ1-1
CASNREGQTEAFF
TGTGCCAGCAACCGAGAGGGACAAACTGAAGCTTTCTTT
>TRBV15|-|-|13|TRBJ1-2
CATSMGPQRGYTF
TGTGCCACCAGCATGGGTCCACAGCGGGGCTACACCTTC
>TRBV9|TRBD1|-|13|TRBJ2-1
CASSRQGLDEQFF
TGTGCCAGCTCGCGACAGGGTCTCGATGAGCAGTTCTTC
>TRBV9|TRBD1|few|17|TRBJ1-2
CASSVAGDRGPSYGYTF
TGTGCCAGCAGCGTAGCGGGGGACAGGGGGCCGTCCTATGGCTACACCTTC
>TRBV10-2|-|-|13|TRBJ1-6
CASSAEGQTPLHF
TGCGCCAGCAGTGCGGAGGGGCAGACACCCCTCCACTTT
>TRBV5-1|TRBD1|-|15|TRBJ1-1
CASSLTGTENTEAFF
TGCGCCAGCAGCCTCACCGGGACAGAGAACACTGAAGCTTTCTTT
>TRBV27|TRBD1|-|17|TRBJ1-1
CASVHALTGTGNTEAFF
TGTGCCAGCGTTCACGCTTTGACCGGGACAGGGAACACTGAAGCTTTCTTT
>TRBV2|TRBD2|-|14|TRBJ2-3
CASTGTSGVDTQYF
TGTGCCAGTACAGGGACTAGCGGGGTAGATACGCAGTATTTT
>TRBV15|TRBD2|-|14|TRBJ2-7
CATSNPSGMNEQYF
TGTGCCACCAGCAACCCTAGCGGGATGAACGAGCAGTACTTC
>TRBV5-8|-|-|8|TRBJ1-5
CASSLIVF
TGTGCCAGCAGCTTGATCGTCTTT
>TRBV10-2|-|-|17|TRBJ2-3
CASSDTFRSASTDTQYF
TGCGCCAGCAGTGATACCTTCAGATCCGCTAGCACAGATACGCAGTATTTT